Listed here are 14 T cell receptor beta chains from one sample, sequenced in a study. One entry per CDR3 protein, called by TCRdb with MiXCR from the 5' RACE reads. The table has 5,000 or so distinct CDR3 sequences, roughly a third seen once. The specimen was memory CD4+ T cells sorted from blood. The sample's subset: memory CD4+ T cells, CD4+CD45RO+CD25-. The receptors derive from a female donor with breast cancer.

About this clonotype itself: A much larger clone differs from this one at a single base, so this may be a read error. The chain carries TRBV6-1 and TRBJ1-4; D may be TRBD1 (5 bases). The germline gives CDR1 MNHNS, CDR2 SASEGT. This CDR3 spans 14 amino acids. In DNA form, the CDR3 reads TGTGCCAGCCGGTGGAGGGGATCAGACGAAAAACCGTTTTTT. Translating it yields CASRWRGSDEKPFF.

In its sample, this clonotype was seen many times. The chain links TRBV21-1 to TRBJ2-3; TRBD2 is the table's D call and was not checked against the DNA. TRBV21-1 is a known pseudogene. The CDR3 is 22 residues long. In nucleotides, the CDR3 is TGTGCCAGCAGCAACGACAGCATAGCGGGAGAGGACGAAAGGGCCAGCACAGATACGCAGTATTTT. Translating it yields CASSNDSIAGEDERASTDTQYF.

The chain uses TRBV9 and TRBJ2-1; D possibly corresponds to TRBD2 (6 bases). Germline V CDR1 and CDR2: SGDLS, YYNGEE. This CDR3 comprises 15 residues. V was trimmed by 2 bases and J by 12 bases, leaving 21 bases between them. CDR3 residues: CASSVSGTRVYGQFF. The CDR3 DNA reads TGTGCCAGCAGCGTCTCCGGGACTCGCGTATATGGGCAGTTCTTC.

By sample fraction, this clonotype is medium-sized. The rearrangement links TRBV24-1 to TRBJ2-6, with D unclear. The V end lost 0 bases, the J end lost 1 base, and 9 bases lay between the germline ends. CDR3 length equals 17 residues. Germline CDR1 KGHDR, CDR2 SFDVKD. DNA of the CDR3: TGTGCCACCAGTGATTTGCCCCGAGGATCTGGGGCCAACGTCCTGACTTTC. It is translated as CATSDLPRGSGANVLTF.

This clonotype is deemed medium-sized. No conserved phenylalanine or tryptophan is present at the end of the CDR3, so a read error is the likely explanation. V is TRBV6-1 and J is TRBJ2-1; TRBD2 agrees at 9 bases. This CDR3 has 15 amino acids. Trimming took 7 bases from V and 3 from J; bases not matched to a gene: 7. CDR1 MNHNS and CDR2 SASEGT come from the germline V gene. CDR3 sequence: CASTQAGGGYNEQFV. DNA for the CDR3: TGTGCCAGCACCCAAGCGGGAGGTGGCTACAATGAGCAGTTCGTC.

This clonotype is medium-sized (0.01 to 0.1%) in the sample. The chain has TRBV5-1 and TRBJ2-7; D possibly matches TRBD1 or TRBD2 (7 bases each). The CDR3 length is 14 residues. The V end was cut by 4 bases, the J end by 6 bases, with 17 bases between. CDR1 is SGHRS and CDR2 is YFSETQ in the germline V gene. CDR3 loop: CASSPGGQRGEQYF. The CDR3 region has the DNA TGCGCCAGCAGCCCGGGGGGACAGAGGGGCGAGCAGTACTTC.

This clonotype was counted only a few times. The CDR3 DNA follows: TGTGCCAGCTCACTACAGCACGGGAATGAGCAGTTCTTC. Translating it yields CASSLQHGNEQFF. The chain uses TRBV18 and TRBJ2-1; no clear D. The V end was cut by 4 bases, the J end by 7 bases, with 11 bases between. The CDR3 runs 13 residues. In germline, CDR1 is KGHSH, CDR2 LQKENI.

To note about this clonotype: Possible read error: a much larger clone is one base away. The chain uses TRBV28 and TRBJ2-3; the D gene is possibly TRBD1 (7 bases). The CDR3 covers 11 residues. Germline V CDR1 and CDR2: MDHEN, SYDVKM. Trimming took off 5 bases at V and 9 bases at J, with 9 bases between the two ends. For the CDR3, the DNA is TGTGCCAGCAGTGCGGGACAGACGCAGTATTTT. It encodes CASSAGQTQYF.

The chain joins TRBV5-4 to TRBJ2-3, with 9 bases fitting TRBD1. The V segment lost 4 bases and the J segment 2 bases; nucleotides outside the gene matches: 8. Germline V gene data show CDR1 as SGHNT and CDR2 as YYREEE (reference sequence). The CDR3 runs to 16 residues. CDR3 sequence (DNA): TGTGCCAGCAGCCATCCGGGACAGGGATTCACAGATACGCAGTATTTT. This encodes CASSHPGQGFTDTQYF.

At least ten counts were recorded for this clonotype. The chain joins TRBV5-1 to TRBJ1-2; 7 nucleotides agree with TRBD1. Trimming cost V 0 bases and J 4 bases; bases outside gene matches: 3. The CDR3 spans 14 residues. Germline CDR1 and CDR2: SGHRS and YFSETQ. Written as DNA, the CDR3 is TGCGCCAGCAGCTTGGGACAGGGAACCTATGGCTACACCTTC. It encodes CASSLGQGTYGYTF.

The rearrangement links TRBV10-1 to TRBJ1-6; 12 bases agree with TRBD1. CDR1 is WNHNN, CDR2 SYGVQD, per germline (reference sequence). This CDR3 contains 15 residues. With V trimmed by 6 bases and J by 7 bases, 4 bases remained unmatched. The CDR3 DNA sequence: TGCGCCAGCAGGGGACAGGGGGCTACGAATTCACCCCTCCACTTT. This encodes CASRGQGATNSPLHF.

The sample holds a few counts of this clonotype. One base away lies a much larger clone, so this may be a sequencing read error. The chain uses TRBV25-1 and TRBJ1-1; D might be TRBD1 (5 bases). V gave up 4 bases and J gave up 6 bases, with 12 bases separating them. This CDR3 contains 13 residues. Looked up from germline, CDR1 is MGHDK and CDR2 is SYGVNS. In nucleotides, the CDR3 is TGTGCCAGCAGTGGGGGCAGGGACGCTGAAGCTTTCTTT. Translated: CASSGGRDAEAFF.

This clonotype was seen many times. The chain carries TRBV14 and TRBJ2-1, with D perhaps matching TRBD1 or TRBD2 (5 bases each). Trimming left V 1 base short and J 6 bases short, with 19 bases between. This CDR3 spans 17 amino acids. Germline CDR1 and CDR2: SGHDN and FVKESK. CDR3 sequence: CASSQASGTTGGNEQFF. The CDR3 region has the DNA TGTGCCAGCAGCCAAGCTAGTGGGACGACGGGTGGCAATGAGCAGTTCTTC.

As for this clonotype: This could be a read error, since a much larger clone is one nucleotide away. V is TRBV20-1 and J is TRBJ1-5, with 10 bases fitting TRBD1. The CDR3 is 15 residues long. Germline lookup yields CDR1 DFQATT and CDR2 SNEGSKA (reference sequence). The CDR3 coding sequence is TGCAGTGCTCTCGACAGGGGGCTAAGCAATCGGCCCCAGCATTTT. Protein product: CSALDRGLSNRPQHF.